These 9 T cell receptor beta chains originate from one sample sequenced in a study of T-cell reconstitution after alpha-beta-depleted transplantation in children. Construction of the TCRbeta library involved unique molecular identifiers. TCRdb redid the calling of the PCR reads with MiXCR, one entry per CDR3 protein. The sample consists of roughly 590,000 distinct CDR3 sequences, roughly 17% of them appearing once. Sequencing used PBMCs from the stem cell graft donor, obtained from the stem cell graft. Receptors originate from a human donor who donated a stem cell graft to a child with acute myeloid leukemia.

The chain links TRBV12-3 or TRBV12-4 to TRBJ2-1, with 8 bases lining up with TRBD1. Trimming removed 2 bases from V and 5 bases from J; junction bases left unmatched: 8. CDR3 length: 16 residues. This CDR3 reads CASSLPGQESNNEQFF. Written as DNA, the CDR3 is TGTGCCAGCAGTTTACCGGGACAGGAGTCAAACAATGAGCAGTTCTTC.

The V and J genes are TRBV4-1 and TRBJ2-2, with TRBD2 as a possible D gene (6 bases). CDR1 and CDR2 (germline): MGHRA, YSYEKL. The CDR3 consists of 15 residues. V lost 0 bases, J lost 6 bases, and 11 bases lay in between. The CDR3 protein is CASSQEEGTPGELFF. Here the CDR3 DNA reads TGCGCCAGCAGCCAAGAGGAGGGGACTCCCGGGGAGCTGTTTTTT.

This chain uses TRBV6-1 with TRBJ2-1, with D maybe TRBD1 (5 bases). V lost 1 base to trimming and J lost 0 bases, with 16 bases between them. The CDR3 spans 18 residues. Germline CDR1 reads MNHNS; CDR2 reads SASEGT. CDR3 sequence: CASSEESWTLSSYNEQFF. In nucleotides, the CDR3 is TGTGCCAGCAGTGAAGAGAGTTGGACACTTAGCTCCTACAATGAGCAGTTCTTC.

This chain links TRBV7-9 with TRBJ2-5, with 8 bases that match TRBD1. Trimming took 9 bases from V and 5 from J; bases not matched to a gene: 11. Germline V gene data show CDR1 as SEHNR and CDR2 as FQNEAQ (reference sequence). The CDR3 is made up of 14 amino acids. DNA for the CDR3: TGTGCCAGGGGAGCGGACAGGGATGGGGAGACCCAGTACTTC. It yields the protein CARGADRDGETQYF.

This clonotype was counted ten times or more. The CDR3 DNA reads TGTGCCACCAGCAGAGATGTGGAGGGACCCTACGAGCAGTACTTC. It specifies CATSRDVEGPYEQYF. The gene calls are TRBV15 and TRBJ2-7, with D tentatively TRBD2 (6 bases). The CDR3 loop spans 15 amino acids. The V end lost 0 bases, the J end lost 2 bases, and 11 bases lay between the germline ends. CDR1 and CDR2 (germline): LNHNV, YYDKDF (reference sequence).

This clonotype was counted many times. This rearrangement joins TRBV29-1 to TRBJ2-3; D is unresolved. The CDR3 has 12 amino acids. The germline V and J ends were trimmed by 4 bases and 0 bases, with 5 bases remaining between them. Per germline, CDR1 SQVTM and CDR2 ANQGSEA. The CDR3 bases are TGCAGCGTTGCGACTAGCACAGATACGCAGTATTTT. Residues: CSVATSTDTQYF.

This clonotype was counted at least ten times. V usage is TRBV7-2 and J usage is TRBJ1-4; D remains ambiguous. Germline V gene lookup returns CDR1 SGHTA and CDR2 FQGNSA. Trimming removed 2 bases at V and 2 bases at J, with 9 bases between. This CDR3 comprises 15 residues. CDR3: CASSLRGSTNEKLFF. The DNA for the CDR3 is TGTGCCAGCAGCTTAAGAGGGTCCACTAATGAAAAACTGTTTTTT.

This clonotype has only a few counts. The CDR3 DNA sequence: TGTGCCAGCAGTTGGCGTCACAATGAGCAGTTCTTC. It is translated as CASSWRHNEQFF. This chain joins TRBV6-2 or TRBV6-3 and TRBJ2-1, with D hard to call. Trimming cost V 4 bases and J 5 bases, with 6 bases left between them. The CDR3 consists of 12 residues. The germline CDR1 and CDR2 sequences are MNHEY and SVGEGT.

There are many counts of this clonotype. This sequence joins TRBV6-1 and TRBJ2-3, with TRBD2 identical over 11 bases. Germline-derived CDR1 and CDR2 are MNHNS and SASEGT. The J segment lost 13 bases and the V segment lost 6 bases, leaving 12 bases of the junction unmatched. This CDR3 region has 14 residues. CDR3 coding DNA: TGTGCCAGCAGCACTAGCGGGGGATCTCTTCACGAGTATTTT. Amino acids: CASSTSGGSLHEYF.